Each of the 24 T cell receptor beta chains below was sequenced from the same sample in a study of metastatic and nonmetastatic thyroid tumors. Thyroid surgery was performed in patients who had received no treatment beforehand. TCRdb re-analyzed the PCR reads through MiXCR. This table has some 10,000 clones, approximately 11% appearing once. The material sequenced was tumor tissue. These receptors were taken from a female donor with papillary thyroid cancer or a benign thyroid nodule (not recorded which). Some clones in this sample may be carry-over from other donors' samples.

This clone was detected ten times or more. The chain uses TRBV24-1 and TRBJ2-3; D is perhaps TRBD1 (5 bases). The CDR3 loop spans 13 amino acids. Trimming removed 9 bases from V and 0 bases from J, with 9 bases in between. Germline-derived CDR1 and CDR2 are KGHDR and SFDVKD. The CDR3 bases are TGTGCCACCGGGGCGGATAGCACAGATACGCAGTATTTT. Residues: CATGADSTDTQYF.

This clone was observed many times. The gene calls are TRBV19 and TRBJ2-1; TRBD1 matches 7 bases. CDR1 is LNHDA and CDR2 is SQIVND in the germline V gene (reference sequence). This CDR3 has 15 residues. J lost 0 bases, V lost 6 bases, and 5 bases had no gene match. In nucleotides, the CDR3 is TGTGCCAGTAGGCCGGCAGGGGGCTCCTACAATGAGCAGTTCTTC. It yields the protein CASRPAGGSYNEQFF.

The sample holds many counts of this clone. This chain uses TRBV7-8 with TRBJ2-1, with 7 positions matching TRBD2. CDR1 and CDR2 (germline): SGHVS, FQNEAQ. J gave up 6 bases and V 4 bases, and 9 bases lay outside the gene matches. This CDR3 contains 15 residues. The DNA of the CDR3 is TGTGCCAGCAGCTGGACTAGTAATTTAGGCAATGAGCAGTTCTTC. This gives the protein CASSWTSNLGNEQFF.

At least ten counts were recorded for this clone. The CDR3 coding sequence is TGTGCCAGCAGCGGACAGGGAGGGGGCACTGAAGCTTTCTTT. It codes for CASSGQGGGTEAFF. This chain joins TRBV7-9 and TRBJ1-1, with 8 bases aligning to TRBD1. The junction had 6 bases not matched to a gene; V was cut back by 5 bases and J by 4 bases. CDR1 is SEHNR and CDR2 is FQNEAQ in the germline V gene (reference sequence). The CDR3 spans 14 residues.

This clone was counted ten times or more. This chain links TRBV9 with TRBJ1-5; D ambiguous. V shed 3 bases and J shed 3 bases, with 13 bases lying between them. CDR3 size: 15 residues. CDR1 and CDR2 from the germline V gene are SGDLS and YYNGEE. The CDR3 is CASSGGLDVNQPQHF. In DNA form, the CDR3 reads TGTGCCAGCAGCGGCGGTCTGGATGTCAATCAGCCCCAGCATTTT.

By sample fraction, this clone is medium-sized. The rearrangement joins TRBV27 to TRBJ2-1; D is uncertain. Germline values: CDR1 MNHEY, CDR2 SMNVEV (reference sequence). V was trimmed by 1 base and J by 4 bases, leaving 5 bases between them. The CDR3 has 13 residues. CDR3 bases: TGTGCCAGCAGTTTATTCGGTTACAATGAGCAGTTCTTC. Translated, it gives CASSLFGYNEQFF.

This clone is classed as medium-sized. The chain links TRBV28 to TRBJ2-7, with D possibly matching TRBD1 (5 bases). The V end was cut by 4 bases, the J end by 4 bases, with 11 bases between. The CDR3 is 13 amino acids. Germline V lookup: CDR1 MDHEN, CDR2 SYDVKM. The CDR3 loop is CASSYSDRYEQYF. The CDR3 DNA reads TGTGCCAGCAGTTACTCCGACAGATACGAGCAGTACTTC.

The V call is TRBV6-4, the J call TRBJ1-1; unclear D gene. CDR3 length: 13 amino acids. The germline V and J ends were trimmed by 4 bases and 4 bases, with 10 bases remaining between them. Germline lookup yields CDR1 MRHNA and CDR2 SNTAGT. The chain's CDR3 is CASSVIRVTEAFF. The DNA for the CDR3 is TGTGCCAGCAGTGTCATTAGAGTCACTGAAGCTTTCTTT.

This clone is labeled medium-sized. This sequence joins TRBV27 and TRBJ2-3, with D possibly being TRBD2 (5 bases). Germline values: CDR1 MNHEY, CDR2 SMNVEV (reference sequence). The CDR3 consists of 17 residues. Trimming took off 4 bases at V and 4 bases at J, with 21 bases between the two ends. The CDR3 region has the DNA TGTGCCAGCAGTTCGGCGGTCGACGGGAACCGGGCAGATACGCAGTATTTT. Its translation: CASSSAVDGNRADTQYF.

This clone was observed a handful of times. V is TRBV12-3 or TRBV12-4 and J is TRBJ2-7, with D perhaps TRBD2 (6 bases). This CDR3 contains 13 residues. V lost 6 bases, J lost 7 bases, and 16 bases lay in between. The CDR3, as DNA: TGTGCCAGCAGAAATTCGGCGGGAATTGAGCAGTACTTC. It specifies CASRNSAGIEQYF.

This clone was detected many times. The chain couples TRBV20-1 to TRBJ2-7; perhaps TRBD2 as D (6 bases). Trimming cost V 0 bases and J 0 bases, with 15 bases left between them. This CDR3 is built from 16 residues. CDR1 DFQATT and CDR2 SNEGSKA come from the germline V gene (reference sequence). The CDR3 loop is CSARDPGGRDSYEQYF. The CDR3 region has the DNA TGCAGTGCTAGAGATCCAGGAGGGCGGGACTCCTACGAGCAGTACTTC.

In this sample, this clone turned up many times. Different DNA sequences within this sample yield the same CDR3. The chain uses TRBV19 and TRBJ2-1, with TRBD2 matching 8 bases. With V trimmed by 4 bases and J by 7 bases, 6 bases remained unmatched. The CDR3 has 14 residues. Per germline, CDR1 LNHDA and CDR2 SQIVND (reference sequence). The CDR3 spells CASSSGRTVNEQFF. Written as DNA, the CDR3 is TGTGCCAGTAGTAGCGGGAGGACGGTGAATGAGCAGTTCTTC.

In its sample, this clone was seen many times. The rearrangement joins TRBV4-1 to TRBJ2-5; 7 positions match TRBD1. From germline, CDR1 is MGHRA and CDR2 YSYEKL. The V and J ends lost 1 base and 4 bases, in that order; junction bases with no gene match: 15. The CDR3 sequence is 18 residues long. The CDR3 loop reads CASSQVSGGWIRGETQYF. CDR3 sequence (DNA): TGCGCCAGCAGCCAAGTCTCAGGGGGATGGATTCGTGGAGAGACCCAGTACTTC.

This clone appeared many times. V usage is TRBV30 and J usage is TRBJ1-6, with D tentatively TRBD1 (6 bases). This CDR3 region has 17 residues. Trimming removed 4 bases from V and 0 bases from J, with 16 bases in between. Germline CDR1 GTSNPN, CDR2 SVGIG (reference sequence). The DNA for the CDR3 is TGTGCCTGGAAGGGACAAGCGCGAGTCTCCTATAATTCACCCCTCCACTTT. As protein: CAWKGQARVSYNSPLHF.

The genes are TRBV20-1 and TRBJ2-5, with a possible D match to TRBD2 (7 bases). CDR1 and CDR2 from the germline V gene are DFQATT and SNEGSKA (reference sequence). The germline V and J ends were trimmed by 2 bases and 5 bases, with 18 bases remaining between them. The CDR3 is made up of 15 amino acids. The CDR3 reads CSARYGGGFSETQYF. In DNA form, the CDR3 reads TGCAGTGCTAGATATGGGGGGGGCTTTTCTGAGACCCAGTACTTC.

In this sample, this clone is medium-sized. The chain links TRBV2 to TRBJ2-2; tentative D call: TRBD2 (6 bases). Germline CDR1 is SNHLY and CDR2 is FYNNEI. The CDR3 sequence is 12 residues long. Trimming shortened V by 6 bases and J by 5 bases, and 7 bases separated the two germline ends. Written as DNA, the CDR3 is TGTGCCAGCAGGGAGGGAACCGGGGAGCTGTTTTTT. This encodes CASREGTGELFF.

This clone was detected many times. V is TRBV20-1 and J is TRBJ1-1, with 7 bases fitting TRBD1. CDR3 length equals 12 residues. J lost 5 bases, V lost 4 bases, and 4 bases had no gene match. The germline gives CDR1 DFQATT, CDR2 SNEGSKA (reference sequence). CDR3 DNA sequence: TGCAGTGCTAAACAGGGGAAGACTGAAGCTTTCTTT. The encoded protein is CSAKQGKTEAFF.

This clone qualifies as medium-sized (0.01 to 0.1%). The chain has TRBV11-2 and TRBJ1-2; a weak D match, TRBD1 (6 bases). The CDR3 length is 14 residues. Trimming stripped 5 bases from V and 4 bases from J, with 14 bases between. Per germline, CDR1 SGHAT and CDR2 FQNNGV. CDR3 protein: CASSPDGGGYGYTF. The CDR3, as DNA: TGTGCCAGCAGCCCAGACGGGGGCGGCTATGGCTACACCTTC.

This chain joins TRBV11-2 and TRBJ2-1, with 7 nucleotides matching TRBD1. Germline trimming cut 10 bases from V and 3 bases from J; bases unmatched to any gene: 12. CDR3 length equals 15 residues. The germline gives CDR1 SGHAT, CDR2 FQNNGV. CDR3 coding DNA: TGTGCCAACATCGCCACAGGGGACCGCTACAATGAGCAGTTCTTC. Its translation is CANIATGDRYNEQFF.

This clone has a count of ten or more. The chain carries TRBV20-1 and TRBJ2-7; 9 bases map to TRBD2. J was trimmed by 6 bases and V by 6 bases; bases with no gene match: 3. This CDR3 comprises 11 residues. The germline CDR1 and CDR2 sequences are DFQATT and SNEGSKA (reference sequence). CDR3 sequence: CSAAAGGEQYV. In DNA, the CDR3 is TGCAGTGCCGCAGCGGGGGGCGAGCAGTACGTC.

This clone was observed at least ten times. This may come from a read error, since a much larger clone is one base off. The same CDR3 also results from other DNA sequences found in this sample. The CDR3 DNA reads TGTGCCAGCAGTGCTAGTGATACACAGTATTTT. Its protein product is CASSASDTQYF. The chain recombines TRBV7-9 with TRBJ2-3, with D unclear. CDR3 size: 11 residues. Germline-derived CDR1 and CDR2 are SEHNR and FQNEAQ (reference sequence).

This clone was counted ten times or more. The gene calls are TRBV5-6 and TRBJ1-6; no definite D call. The germline V gene encodes CDR1 SGHDT and CDR2 YYEEEE. Trimming took 3 bases from V and 9 from J, leaving 13 bases between them. The CDR3 is made up of 14 amino acids. CDR3 protein: CASSSSRDGSPLHF. As DNA, the CDR3 is TGTGCCAGCAGCTCCTCACGAGACGGTTCACCCCTCCACTTT.

This clone was counted between two and nine times. This chain uses TRBV6-1 with TRBJ1-1; D uncertain. Per germline, CDR1 MNHNS and CDR2 SASEGT. V lost 2 bases and J lost 0, with 7 bases in between. The CDR3 spans 14 residues. The CDR3 here is CASSEWKMNTEAFF. The CDR3 DNA sequence: TGTGCCAGCAGTGAATGGAAAATGAACACTGAAGCTTTCTTT.

This clone was counted many times. V and J are TRBV20-1 and TRBJ1-2; unclear D gene. Germline CDR1 reads DFQATT; CDR2 reads SNEGSKA (reference sequence). Trimming stripped 3 bases from V and 5 bases from J, with 25 bases between. This CDR3 comprises 17 residues. DNA for the CDR3: TGCAGTGCTAGGGACCAAAGACCCACCTCGTCCCGATATGGCTACACCTTC. Encoded protein: CSARDQRPTSSRYGYTF.